Presented here are 19 T cell receptor beta chains from one specimen sequenced in a study of read filtering for tumor transcriptome and immune sequencing. Molecular barcoded adaptors covering alpha/delta and beta/gamma chains were used on 400 ng RNA. TCRdb itself ran the reads through MiXCR, one entry per CDR3 protein. The table records about 57,000 distinct CDR3 sequences, 20% to 25% of them present only once. Sequences were obtained from a population of CD138-negative cells sorted from bone marrow. These receptors originate from a donor aged 40 or over with multiple myeloma.

This clonotype occurred many times. The rearrangement joins TRBV7-9 to TRBJ2-7; tentative D call: TRBD1 (6 bases). V lost 4 bases and J 3 bases, leaving 10 bases between the germline ends. Germline CDR1 reads SEHNR; CDR2 reads FQNEAQ (reference sequence). The length of the CDR3 is 13 residues. The chain's CDR3 is CASSSPQGYEQYF. DNA for the CDR3: TGTGCCAGCAGCTCACCACAGGGCTACGAGCAGTACTTC.

This clonotype is a singleton in its sample. This CDR3 fails to terminate in the conserved phenylalanine or tryptophan, so it likely reflects a read error. Because the CDR3's place on the DNA is in doubt, the DNA is left out and the CDR3 is given as listed by TCRdb. The chain carries TRBV28 and TRBJ2-1. The CDR3 length is 13 residues, termini included. The germline V gene has CDR1 MDHEN and CDR2 SYDVKM. CDR3 sequence: CASSLWGVNERLL.

This clonotype occurred many times. V usage is TRBV24-1 and J usage is TRBJ2-1; 9 nucleotides match TRBD2. This CDR3 comprises 16 residues. The germline gives CDR1 KGHDR, CDR2 SFDVKD. Unmatched junction bases numbered 4, after V lost 5 bases and J lost 0 bases. CDR3: CATSATAGGSYNEQFF. CDR3 nucleotide sequence: TGTGCCACCAGTGCAACAGCGGGAGGCTCCTACAATGAGCAGTTCTTC.

By share, this clonotype counts as medium-sized. This chain uses TRBV6-5 with TRBJ2-1; D gene unclear. V was shortened by 7 bases and J by 0 bases, with 7 bases between the two germline ends. The CDR3 extends over 13 amino acids. Per germline, CDR1 MNHEY and CDR2 SVGAGI. The CDR3 DNA reads as TGTGCCAGCAAACGGCCCTCCTACAATGAGCAGTTCTTC. Its translation is CASKRPSYNEQFF.

The chain combines TRBV28 with TRBJ2-7; 10 bases fit TRBD1. Germline CDR1 and CDR2: MDHEN and SYDVKM. The ends lost 7 bases at V and 3 bases at J; junction bases unmatched: 9. This CDR3 spans 15 amino acids. CDR3 loop: CASNPLGTGVYEQYF. CDR3 nucleotide sequence: TGTGCCAGCAACCCCCTGGGGACAGGGGTCTACGAGCAGTACTTC.

The sample holds many counts of this clonotype. The chain couples TRBV5-1 to TRBJ2-7, with 9 bases fitting TRBD1. The V and J ends lost 3 bases and 3 bases, in that order; junction bases with no gene match: 4. The CDR3 covers 14 residues. The germline gives CDR1 SGHRS, CDR2 YFSETQ. The CDR3 bases are TGCGCCAGCAGCTCCCGGGACAGGGTCTACGAGCAGTACTTC. Translating it yields CASSSRDRVYEQYF.

V gene TRBV27 combines with J gene TRBJ1-1; D not resolved. The CDR3 length is 19 residues. Germline assignment: CDR1 MNHEY and CDR2 SMNVEV (reference sequence). With 6 bases removed from V and 3 bases from J, the gap between germline ends came to 29 bases. CDR3 in amino acids: CASRSIWHPDPPEDTEAFF. The CDR3, as DNA: TGTGCCAGCAGATCTATCTGGCACCCGGACCCCCCGGAGGACACTGAAGCTTTCTTT.

Many counts were recorded for this clonotype. The V and J genes are TRBV29-1 and TRBJ2-7; 9 bases line up with TRBD2. The V and J ends lost 2 bases and 4 bases, in that order; junction bases with no gene match: 6. The CDR3 is 14 amino acids. CDR1 and CDR2 (germline): SQVTM, ANQGSEA. In DNA form, the CDR3 reads TGCAGCGTTGAACTAGCGGGGCTAAGGTACGAGCAGTACTTC. Its protein product is CSVELAGLRYEQYF.

Remarks on this clonotype: Without the conserved terminal phenylalanine or tryptophan, this CDR3 likely stems from a read error. This sequence joins TRBV4-1 and TRBJ1-2; D possibly corresponds to TRBD1 (6 bases). Looked up from germline, CDR1 is MGHRA and CDR2 is YSYEKL. The CDR3 contains 16 residues. CDR3 amino acids: CASSQATTGSNYGYTL. The CDR3 DNA sequence: TGTGCCAGCAGCCAAGCGACCACAGGGTCTAACTATGGCTACACCTTG.

Many counts were recorded for this clonotype. V gene TRBV12-3 or TRBV12-4 combines with J gene TRBJ1-4; D is uncertain. V was pared by 0 bases and J by 8 bases, with 7 bases between. The CDR3 runs 13 residues. CDR3 DNA sequence: TGTGCCAGCAGTTTAGCCGGGTGGGAAAAACTGTTTTTT. This translates into CASSLAGWEKLFF.

This clonotype was seen ten or more times. The gene calls are TRBV25-1 and TRBJ2-7; a possible D gene is TRBD2 (5 bases). The CDR3 covers 11 residues. Trimming took 5 bases from V and 6 from J, leaving 8 bases between them. Germline V gene data show CDR1 as MGHDK and CDR2 as SYGVNS. CDR3 nucleotide sequence: TGTGCCAGCAGTTATCGGGGCGAGCAGTACTTC. Translating it yields CASSYRGEQYF.

V and J are TRBV9 and TRBJ1-2; 11 bases align to TRBD1. This CDR3 is built from 14 residues. Germline-derived CDR1 and CDR2 are SGDLS and YYNGEE. V gave up 0 bases and J gave up 7 bases; unmatched junction bases: 2. CDR3 in DNA: TGTGCCAGCAGCGTAGTGGACAGGGGGCCTGGCTACACCTTC. Its protein product is CASSVVDRGPGYTF.

This clonotype was counted a few times. The chain is built from TRBV4-1 and TRBJ1-5, with a weak D call TRBD1 (5 bases). The germline V gene has CDR1 MGHRA and CDR2 YSYEKL. Trimming stripped 0 bases from V and 6 bases from J, with 6 bases between. This CDR3 comprises 13 residues. CDR3 DNA sequence: TGCGCCAGCAGCCAAGAAGGGGTTCAGCCCCAGCATTTT. Its protein is CASSQEGVQPQHF.

Details on this clonotype: One junction end does not reproduce the germline sequence, and a read error may be involved. CDR3: CASSLTDNTEAFF. The CDR3 DNA follows: TGTGCCAGCAGCTTGACGGATAACACTGAAGCTTTCTTT. The chain combines TRBV5-1 with TRBJ1-1; unclear D gene. CDR1 and CDR2 (germline): SGHRS, YFSETQ. The CDR3 has 13 amino acids. The full variable domain, with the rest looked up from reference TRBV5-1 and TRBJ1-1, is KAGVTQTPRYLIKTRGQQVTLSCSPISGHRSVSWYQQTPGQGLQFLFEYFSETQRNKGNFPGRFSGRQFSNSRSEMNVSTLELGDSALYLCASSLTDNTEAFFGQGTRLTVV.

This clonotype was observed many times. The chain links TRBV27 to TRBJ2-1; D ambiguous. CDR3 size: 12 residues. The V and J ends lost 1 base and 6 bases respectively, with 4 bases between them. CDR1 is MNHEY, CDR2 SMNVEV, per germline (reference sequence). The CDR3 sequence is CASSLWGNEQFF. CDR3 DNA sequence: TGTGCCAGCAGTTTATGGGGCAATGAGCAGTTCTTC.

This clonotype was picked up many times. This chain joins TRBV12-3 or TRBV12-4 and TRBJ2-7; tentative D call: TRBD1 (6 bases). The CDR3 is made up of 14 amino acids. Trimming took off 5 bases at V and 5 bases at J, with 16 bases between the two ends. The CDR3: CASSPETGGHEQYF. The CDR3 DNA reads TGTGCCAGCAGTCCTGAGACAGGTGGGCACGAGCAGTACTTC.

In the case of this clonotype: A read error is possible here, since a much larger clone lies one base away. Here the CDR3 omits its conserved ending phenylalanine or tryptophan, so a read error is the likely source. The chain has TRBV2 and TRBJ2-2; 8 nucleotides line up with TRBD1. This CDR3 comprises 16 residues. Germline CDR1 is SNHLY and CDR2 is FYNNEI. V lost 6 bases to trimming and J lost 1 base; unmatched junction nucleotides: 7. The CDR3 reads CASSEQGVLNTGELFS. The CDR3 DNA sequence: TGTGCCAGCAGCGAACAGGGGGTTCTGAACACCGGGGAGCTGTTTTCT.

This clonotype was observed many times. This sequence joins TRBV18 and TRBJ2-3, with D tentatively TRBD1 (6 bases). Germline V CDR1 and CDR2: KGHSH, LQKENI. The length of the CDR3 is 15 residues. V lost 7 bases and J 2 bases, leaving 16 bases between the germline ends. For the CDR3, the DNA is TGTGCCAGCTTGGATGGACAGTCAACCACAGATACGCAGTATTTT. Amino acids: CASLDGQSTTDTQYF.

This clonotype was seen ten or more times. V and J are TRBV12-3 or TRBV12-4 and TRBJ2-1, with TRBD2 identical over 13 bases. The V gene end was trimmed by 6 bases and the J gene end by 7 bases; junction bases not matched to a gene: 6. The CDR3 sequence is 15 residues long. The CDR3, as DNA: TGTGCCAGCAGCCGGACTAGCGGGAGCTTAAATGAGCAGTTCTTC. This encodes CASSRTSGSLNEQFF.